This T cell receptor beta chain was observed in a study of blood T cell repertoires in COVID-19. Study as a whole: PBMCs, B-cell-depleted T cells, or T cells were the source of the cDNA or gDNA that made up the material.

Germline V gene sequence: CDR1 SGHDT, CDR2 YYEEEE. V shed 4 bases, J shed 7 bases, and the junction held 7 bases outside the gene matches. The CDR3 has 15 amino acids. Assay: immunoSEQ multiplex PCR; the TCRdb copy retains only in-frame clones and omits some. The data contain about 60,000 clones, around four fifths of them singletons. Sequencing used peripheral blood. The rearrangement uses TRBV5-6 and TRBJ1-6; 8 bases match TRBD1. The receptor was isolated from a human donor in a cohort sampled during active COVID-19. CDR3 loop: CASSGGQGPNSPLHF. The CDR3 DNA reads as TGTGCCAGCAGCGGCGGACAGGGACCCAATTCACCCCTCCACTTT.